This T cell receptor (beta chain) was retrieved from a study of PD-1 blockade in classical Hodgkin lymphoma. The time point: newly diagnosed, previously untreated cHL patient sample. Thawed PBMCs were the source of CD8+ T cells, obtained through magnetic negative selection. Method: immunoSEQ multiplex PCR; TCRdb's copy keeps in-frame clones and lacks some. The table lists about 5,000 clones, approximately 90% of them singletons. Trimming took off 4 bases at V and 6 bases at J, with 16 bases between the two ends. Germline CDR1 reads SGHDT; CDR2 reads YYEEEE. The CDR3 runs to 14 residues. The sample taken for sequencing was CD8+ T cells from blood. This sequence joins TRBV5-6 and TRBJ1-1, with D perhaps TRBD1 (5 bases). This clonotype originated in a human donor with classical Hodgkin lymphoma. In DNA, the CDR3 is TGTGCCAGCAGCCCCCGTAGCGGGGGTCCTGAAGCTTTCTTT. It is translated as CASSPRSGGPEAFF.